Listed here is a single TCR beta chain. Naive CD8 cells lacked CD45RO, underwent positive selection for CCR7 and left out terminally differentiated effector memory CD45RA+ cells. This entry comes from a study of shared clonotypes between healthy human individuals. This CDR3 contains 17 residues. V lost 3 bases and J lost 2; bases outside the gene matches: 10. Germline CDR1 is SGHRS and CDR2 is YFSETQ. TCRdb's copy holds only in-frame clones and misses some; the assay was immunoSEQ multiplex PCR. The sample yields some 1,900,000 clones, around 96% seen once. The specimen was naive CD8+ T cells sorted from blood. This sequence originates from a man aged 18 to 30 in good health. This chain joins TRBV5-1 and TRBJ2-2, with 7 bases that match TRBD1. The CDR3 reads CASSSTQTGDNTGELFF. CDR3 DNA sequence: TGCGCCAGCAGCTCCACCCAAACAGGGGATAACACCGGGGAGCTGTTTTTT.